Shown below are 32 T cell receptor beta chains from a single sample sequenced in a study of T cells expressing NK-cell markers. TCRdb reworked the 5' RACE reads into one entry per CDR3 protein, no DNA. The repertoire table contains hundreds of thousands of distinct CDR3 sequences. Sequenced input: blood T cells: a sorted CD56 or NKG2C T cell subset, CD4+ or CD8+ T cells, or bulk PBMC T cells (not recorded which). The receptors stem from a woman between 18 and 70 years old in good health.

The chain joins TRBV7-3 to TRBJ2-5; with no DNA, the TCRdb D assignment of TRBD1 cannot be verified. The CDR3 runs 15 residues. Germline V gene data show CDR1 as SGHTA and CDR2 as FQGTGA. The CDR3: CASSLMGVLGETQYF.

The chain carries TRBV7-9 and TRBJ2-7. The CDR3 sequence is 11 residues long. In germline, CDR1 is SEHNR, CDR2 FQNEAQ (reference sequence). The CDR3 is CASSTDYEQYF.

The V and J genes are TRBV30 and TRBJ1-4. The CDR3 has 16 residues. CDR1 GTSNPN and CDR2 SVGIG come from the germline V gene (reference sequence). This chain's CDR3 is CAWSRGGAPTNEKLFF.

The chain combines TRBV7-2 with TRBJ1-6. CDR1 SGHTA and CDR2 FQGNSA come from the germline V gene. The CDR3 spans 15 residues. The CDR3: CASSLEGRFNSPLHF.

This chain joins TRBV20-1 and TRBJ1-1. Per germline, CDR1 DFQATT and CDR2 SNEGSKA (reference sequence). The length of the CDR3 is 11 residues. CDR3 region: CSAREVMRAFF.

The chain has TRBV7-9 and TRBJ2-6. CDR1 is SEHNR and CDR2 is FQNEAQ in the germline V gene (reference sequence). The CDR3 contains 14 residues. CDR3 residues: CASSLVIGANVLTF.

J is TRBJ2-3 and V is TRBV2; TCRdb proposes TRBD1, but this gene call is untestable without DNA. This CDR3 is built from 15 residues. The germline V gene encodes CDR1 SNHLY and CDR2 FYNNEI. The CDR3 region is CASRGPRDKADTQYF.

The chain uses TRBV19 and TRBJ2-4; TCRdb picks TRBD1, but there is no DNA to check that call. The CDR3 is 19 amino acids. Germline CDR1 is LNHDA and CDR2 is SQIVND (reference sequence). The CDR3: CASSIDGGPGDLAQSIQYF.

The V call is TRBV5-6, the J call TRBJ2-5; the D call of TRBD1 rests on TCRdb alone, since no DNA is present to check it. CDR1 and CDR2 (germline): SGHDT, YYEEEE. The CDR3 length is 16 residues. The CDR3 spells CASSTLGRTRQETQYF.

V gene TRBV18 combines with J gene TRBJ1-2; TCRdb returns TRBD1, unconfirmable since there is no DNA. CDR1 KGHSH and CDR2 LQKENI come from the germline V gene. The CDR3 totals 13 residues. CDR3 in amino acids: CASNSGIGYGYTF.

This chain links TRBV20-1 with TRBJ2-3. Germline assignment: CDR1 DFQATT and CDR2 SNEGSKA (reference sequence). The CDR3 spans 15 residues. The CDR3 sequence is CSARGSRTPTDTQYF.

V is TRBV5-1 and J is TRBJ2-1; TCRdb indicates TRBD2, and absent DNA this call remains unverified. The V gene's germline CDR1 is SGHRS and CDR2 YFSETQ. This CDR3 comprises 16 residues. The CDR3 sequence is CASSSTTGLGYNEQFF.

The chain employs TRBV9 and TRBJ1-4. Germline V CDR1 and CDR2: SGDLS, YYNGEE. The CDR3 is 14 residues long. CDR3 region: CASNQDGTNEKLFF.

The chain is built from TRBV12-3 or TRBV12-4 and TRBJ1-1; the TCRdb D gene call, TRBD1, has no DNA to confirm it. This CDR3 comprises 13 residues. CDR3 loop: CASRLDRVVEAFF.

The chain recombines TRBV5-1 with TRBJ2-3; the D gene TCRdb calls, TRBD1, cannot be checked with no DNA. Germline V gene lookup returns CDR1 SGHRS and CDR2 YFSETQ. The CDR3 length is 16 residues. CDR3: CASRPVPGQGTDTQYF.

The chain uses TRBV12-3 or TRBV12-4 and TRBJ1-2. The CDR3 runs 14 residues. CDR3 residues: CASSHTGPPYGYTF.

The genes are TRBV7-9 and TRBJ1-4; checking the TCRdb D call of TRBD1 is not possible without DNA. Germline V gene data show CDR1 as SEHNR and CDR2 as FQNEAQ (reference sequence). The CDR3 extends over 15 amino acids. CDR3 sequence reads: CASSLSQGWSEKLFF. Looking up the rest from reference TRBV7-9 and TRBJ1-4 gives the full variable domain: DTGVSQNPRHKITKRGQNVTFRCDPISEHNRLYWYRQTLGQGPEFLTYFQNEAQLEKSRLLSDRFSAERPKGSFSTLEIQRTEQGDSAMYLCASSLSQGWSEKLFFGSGTQLSVL.

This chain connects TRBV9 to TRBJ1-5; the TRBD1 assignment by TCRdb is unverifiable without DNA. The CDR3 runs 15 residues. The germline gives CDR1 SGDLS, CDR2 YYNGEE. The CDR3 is CASSVSDSAYQPQHF.

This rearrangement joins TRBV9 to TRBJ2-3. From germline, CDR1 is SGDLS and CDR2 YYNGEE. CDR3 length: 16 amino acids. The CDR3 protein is CASSVVGSGRTDTQYF.

CDR3 loop: CAWRSGGNTIYF. The rearrangement uses TRBV30 and TRBJ1-3. The CDR3 runs to 12 residues. Germline V gives CDR1 GTSNPN, CDR2 SVGIG (reference sequence).

CDR3 amino acids: CATTEPGLRVEKLFF. This sequence joins TRBV15 and TRBJ1-4. CDR1 is LNHNV and CDR2 is YYDKDF in the germline V gene (reference sequence). This CDR3 region has 15 residues.

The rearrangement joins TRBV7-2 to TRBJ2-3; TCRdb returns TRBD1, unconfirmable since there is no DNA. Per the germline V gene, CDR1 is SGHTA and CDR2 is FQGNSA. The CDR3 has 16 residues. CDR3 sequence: CASSRVRTASTDTQYF.

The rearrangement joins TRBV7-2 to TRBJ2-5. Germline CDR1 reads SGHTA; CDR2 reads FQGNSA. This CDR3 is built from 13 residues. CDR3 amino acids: CASSRAIQETQYF.

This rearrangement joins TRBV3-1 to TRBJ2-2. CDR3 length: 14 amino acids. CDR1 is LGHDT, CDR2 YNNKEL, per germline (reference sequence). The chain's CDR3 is CASCRLGVSGELFF. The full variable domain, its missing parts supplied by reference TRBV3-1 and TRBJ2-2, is DTAVSQTPKYLVTQMGNDKSIKCEQNLGHDTMYWYKQDSKKFLKIMFSYNNKELIINETVPNRFSPKSPDKAHLNLHINSLELGDSAVYFCASCRLGVSGELFFGEGSRLTVL.

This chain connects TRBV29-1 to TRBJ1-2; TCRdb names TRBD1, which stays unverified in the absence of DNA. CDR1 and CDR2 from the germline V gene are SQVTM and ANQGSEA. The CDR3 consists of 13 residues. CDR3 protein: CSVLRDREYGYTF.

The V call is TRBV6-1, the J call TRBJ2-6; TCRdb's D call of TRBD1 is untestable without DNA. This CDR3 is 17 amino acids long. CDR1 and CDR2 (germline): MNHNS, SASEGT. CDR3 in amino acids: CASSAYRGLPSANVLTF.

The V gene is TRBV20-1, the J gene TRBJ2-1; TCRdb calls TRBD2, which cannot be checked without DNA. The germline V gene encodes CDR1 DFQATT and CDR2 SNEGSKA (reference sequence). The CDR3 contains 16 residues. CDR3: CSANPGGMSSYNEQFF.

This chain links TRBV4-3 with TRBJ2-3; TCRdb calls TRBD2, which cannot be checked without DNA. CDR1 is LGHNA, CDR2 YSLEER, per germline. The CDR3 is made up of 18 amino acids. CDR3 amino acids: CASFPHLTGGRSTDTQYF.

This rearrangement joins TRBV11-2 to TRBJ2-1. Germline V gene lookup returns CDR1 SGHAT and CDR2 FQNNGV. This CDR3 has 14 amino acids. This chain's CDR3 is CASSPVVRYNEQFF. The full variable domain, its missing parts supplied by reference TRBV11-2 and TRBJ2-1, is EAGVAQSPRYKIIEKRQSVAFWCNPISGHATLYWYQQILGQGPKLLIQFQNNGVVDDSQLPKDRFSAERLKGVDSTLKIQPAKLEDSAVYLCASSPVVRYNEQFFGPGTRLTVL.

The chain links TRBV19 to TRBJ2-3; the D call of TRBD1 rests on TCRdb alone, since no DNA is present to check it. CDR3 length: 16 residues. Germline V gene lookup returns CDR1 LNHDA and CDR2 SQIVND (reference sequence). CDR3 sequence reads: CASSRPGQGNTDTQYF.

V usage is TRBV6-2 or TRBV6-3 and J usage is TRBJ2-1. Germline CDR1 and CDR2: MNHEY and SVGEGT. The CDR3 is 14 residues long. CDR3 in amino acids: CASIRTLRDSEQFF.

The CDR3 loop reads CASKPTGADEKLFF. The V gene is TRBV19, the J gene TRBJ1-4; without DNA, the TCRdb call of TRBD1 cannot be checked. Germline lookup yields CDR1 LNHDA and CDR2 SQIVND (reference sequence). The CDR3 is made up of 14 amino acids. Drawing the rest from reference TRBV19 and TRBJ1-4, the complete variable domain is DGGITQSPKYLFRKEGQNVTLSCEQNLNHDAMYWYRQDPGQGLRLIYYSQIVNDFQKGDIAEGYSVSREKKESFPLTVTSAQKNPTAFYLCASKPTGADEKLFFGSGTQLSVL.